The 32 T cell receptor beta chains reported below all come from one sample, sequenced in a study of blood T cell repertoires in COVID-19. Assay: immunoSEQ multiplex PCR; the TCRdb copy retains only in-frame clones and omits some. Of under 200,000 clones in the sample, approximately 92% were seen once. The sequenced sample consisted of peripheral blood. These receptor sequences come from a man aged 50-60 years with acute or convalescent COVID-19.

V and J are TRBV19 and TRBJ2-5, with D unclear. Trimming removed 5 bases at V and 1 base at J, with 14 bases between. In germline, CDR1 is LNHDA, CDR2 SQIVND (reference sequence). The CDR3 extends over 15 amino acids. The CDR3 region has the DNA TGTGCCAGTAGTTCCCTTGGAGCGCTCCAAGAGACCCAGTACTTC. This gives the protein CASSSLGALQETQYF.

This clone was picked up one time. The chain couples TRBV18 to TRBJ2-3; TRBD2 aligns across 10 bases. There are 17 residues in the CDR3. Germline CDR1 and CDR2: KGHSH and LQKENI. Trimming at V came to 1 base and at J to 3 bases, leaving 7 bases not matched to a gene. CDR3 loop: CASSPRSSGSITDTQYF. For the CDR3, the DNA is TGTGCCAGCTCACCACGGTCTAGCGGGAGTATTACAGATACGCAGTATTTT.

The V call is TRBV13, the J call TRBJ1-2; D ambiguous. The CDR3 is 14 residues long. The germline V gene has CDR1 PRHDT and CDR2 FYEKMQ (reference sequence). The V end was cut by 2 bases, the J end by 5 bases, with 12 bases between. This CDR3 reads CASSLFGQKYGYTF. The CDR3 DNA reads TGTGCCAGCAGCTTATTTGGGCAGAAGTATGGCTACACCTTC.

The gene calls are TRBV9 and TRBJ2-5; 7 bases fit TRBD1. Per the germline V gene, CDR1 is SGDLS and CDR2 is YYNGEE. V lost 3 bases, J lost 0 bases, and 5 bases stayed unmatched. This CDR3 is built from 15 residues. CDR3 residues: CASSAYQGDQETQYF. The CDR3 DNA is TGTGCCAGCAGCGCGTACCAGGGGGACCAAGAGACCCAGTACTTC.

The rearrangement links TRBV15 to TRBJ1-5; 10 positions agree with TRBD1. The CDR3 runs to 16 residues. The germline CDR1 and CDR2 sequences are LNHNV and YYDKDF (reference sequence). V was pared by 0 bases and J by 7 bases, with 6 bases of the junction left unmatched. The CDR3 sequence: CATSRERDRGFQPQHF. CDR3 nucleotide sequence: TGTGCCACCAGCAGAGAACGGGACAGGGGATTCCAGCCCCAGCATTTT.

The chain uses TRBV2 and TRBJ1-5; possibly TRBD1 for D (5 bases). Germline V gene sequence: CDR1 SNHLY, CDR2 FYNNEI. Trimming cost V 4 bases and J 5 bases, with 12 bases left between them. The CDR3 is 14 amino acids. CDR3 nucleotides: TGTGCCAGCAGTGGGACATCCGAGGATCAGCCCCAGCATTTT. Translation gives CASSGTSEDQPQHF. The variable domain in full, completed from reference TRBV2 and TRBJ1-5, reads EPEVTQTPSHQVTQMGQEVILRCVPISNHLYFYWYRQILGQKVEFLVSFYNNEISEKSEIFDDQFSVERPDGSNFTLKIRSTKLEDSAMYFCASSGTSEDQPQHFGDGTRLSIL.

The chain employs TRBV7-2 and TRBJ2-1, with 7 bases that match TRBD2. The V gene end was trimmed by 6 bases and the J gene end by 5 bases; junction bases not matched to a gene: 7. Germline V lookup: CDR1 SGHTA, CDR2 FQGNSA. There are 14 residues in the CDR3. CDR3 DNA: TGTGCCAGCAGTAACCAGGGACTAAACAATGAGCAGTTCTTC. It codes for CASSNQGLNNEQFF. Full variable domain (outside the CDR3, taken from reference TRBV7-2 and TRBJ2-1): GAGVSQSPSNKVTEKGKDVELRCDPISGHTALYWYRQSLGQGLEFLIYFQGNSAPDKSGLPSDRFSAERTGGSVSTLTIQRTQQEDSAVYLCASSNQGLNNEQFFGPGTRLTVL.

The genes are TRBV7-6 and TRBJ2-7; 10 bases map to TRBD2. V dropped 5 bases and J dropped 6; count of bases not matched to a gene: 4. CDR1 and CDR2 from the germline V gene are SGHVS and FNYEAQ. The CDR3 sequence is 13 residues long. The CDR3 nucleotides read TGTGCCAGCAGCCGAATAGCGGGAGGCGAGCAGTACTTC. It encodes CASSRIAGGEQYF.

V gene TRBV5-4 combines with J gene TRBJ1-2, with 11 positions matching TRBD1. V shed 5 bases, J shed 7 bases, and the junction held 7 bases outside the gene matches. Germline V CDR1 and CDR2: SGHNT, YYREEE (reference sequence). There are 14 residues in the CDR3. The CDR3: CASRRTGGTTGYTF. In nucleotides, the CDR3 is TGTGCCAGCAGGCGGACAGGGGGCACAACTGGCTACACCTTC.

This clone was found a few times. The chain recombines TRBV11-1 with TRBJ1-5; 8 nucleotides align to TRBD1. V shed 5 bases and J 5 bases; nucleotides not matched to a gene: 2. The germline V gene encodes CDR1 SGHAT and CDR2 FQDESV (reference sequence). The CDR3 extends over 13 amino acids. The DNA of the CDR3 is TGTGCCAGCAGCCAGGACAGGGATCAGCCCCAGCATTTT. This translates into CASSQDRDQPQHF.

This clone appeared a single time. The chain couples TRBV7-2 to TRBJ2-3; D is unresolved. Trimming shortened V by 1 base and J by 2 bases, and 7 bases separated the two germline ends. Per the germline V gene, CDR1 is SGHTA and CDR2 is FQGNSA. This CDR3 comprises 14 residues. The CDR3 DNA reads TGTGCCAGCAGCTTAGTGAGCAACACAGATACGCAGTATTTT. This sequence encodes CASSLVSNTDTQYF.

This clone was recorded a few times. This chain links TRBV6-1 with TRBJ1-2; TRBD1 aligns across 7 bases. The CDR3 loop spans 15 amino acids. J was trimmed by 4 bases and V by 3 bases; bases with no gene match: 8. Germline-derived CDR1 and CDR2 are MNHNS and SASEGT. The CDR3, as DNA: TGTGCCAGCAGTGAGGCCGGACAGGCTACCTATGGCTACACCTTC. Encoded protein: CASSEAGQATYGYTF.

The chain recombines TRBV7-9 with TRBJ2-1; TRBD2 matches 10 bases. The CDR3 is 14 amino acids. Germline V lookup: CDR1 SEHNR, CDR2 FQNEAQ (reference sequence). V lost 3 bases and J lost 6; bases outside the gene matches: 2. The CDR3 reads CASSFSGGLNEQFF. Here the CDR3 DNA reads TGTGCCAGCAGCTTTAGCGGGGGGCTCAATGAGCAGTTCTTC.

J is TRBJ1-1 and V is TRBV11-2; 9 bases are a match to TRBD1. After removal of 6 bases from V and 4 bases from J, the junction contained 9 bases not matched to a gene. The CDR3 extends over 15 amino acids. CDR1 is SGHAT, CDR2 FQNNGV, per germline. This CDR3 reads CASRSTGTGTTEAFF. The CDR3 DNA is TGTGCCAGCAGGAGCACCGGGACAGGGACCACTGAAGCTTTCTTT.

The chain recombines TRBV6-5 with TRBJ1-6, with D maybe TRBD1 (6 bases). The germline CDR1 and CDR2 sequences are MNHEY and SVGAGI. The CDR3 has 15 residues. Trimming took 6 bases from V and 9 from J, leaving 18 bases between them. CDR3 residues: CASSQQGIKGSPLHF. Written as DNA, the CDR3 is TGTGCCAGCAGCCAACAGGGCATTAAGGGTTCACCCCTCCACTTT.

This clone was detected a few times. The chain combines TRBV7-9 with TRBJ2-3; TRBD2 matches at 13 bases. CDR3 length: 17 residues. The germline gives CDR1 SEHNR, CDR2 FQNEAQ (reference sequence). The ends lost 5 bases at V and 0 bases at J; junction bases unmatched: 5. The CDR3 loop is CASSLLAGGLSTDTQYF. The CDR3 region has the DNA TGTGCCAGCAGCCTACTAGCGGGAGGGCTTAGCACAGATACGCAGTATTTT.

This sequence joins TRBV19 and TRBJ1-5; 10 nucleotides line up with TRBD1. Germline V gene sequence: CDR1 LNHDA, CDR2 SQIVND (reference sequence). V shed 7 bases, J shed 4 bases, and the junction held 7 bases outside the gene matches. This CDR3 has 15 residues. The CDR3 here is CASTRTGGTNQPQHF. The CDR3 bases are TGTGCCAGTACCAGGACAGGGGGAACTAATCAGCCCCAGCATTTT.

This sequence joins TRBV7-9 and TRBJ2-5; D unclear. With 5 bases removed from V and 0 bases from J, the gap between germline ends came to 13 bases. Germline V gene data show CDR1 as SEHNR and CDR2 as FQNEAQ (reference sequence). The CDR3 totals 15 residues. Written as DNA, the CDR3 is TGTGCCAGCAGCCCCGGGTTGGCGAACCAAGAGACCCAGTACTTC. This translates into CASSPGLANQETQYF.

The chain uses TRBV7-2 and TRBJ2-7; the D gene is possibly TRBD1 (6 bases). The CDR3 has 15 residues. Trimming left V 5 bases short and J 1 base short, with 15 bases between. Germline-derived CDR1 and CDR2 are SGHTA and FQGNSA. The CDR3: CASSLGRDKSYEQYV. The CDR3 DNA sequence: TGTGCCAGCAGCCTCGGCCGGGACAAGTCCTACGAGCAGTACGTC.

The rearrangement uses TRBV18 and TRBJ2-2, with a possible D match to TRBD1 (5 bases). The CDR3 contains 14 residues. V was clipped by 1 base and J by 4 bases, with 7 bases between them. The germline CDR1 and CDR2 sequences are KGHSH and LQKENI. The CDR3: CASSPLQGTGELFF. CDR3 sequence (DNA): TGTGCCAGCTCACCACTCCAGGGCACCGGGGAGCTGTTTTTT. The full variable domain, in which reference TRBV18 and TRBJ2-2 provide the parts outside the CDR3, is NAGVMQNPRHLVRRRGQEARLRCSPMKGHSHVYWYRQLPEEGLKFMVYLQKENIIDESGMPKERFSAEFPKEGPSILRIQQVVRGDSAAYFCASSPLQGTGELFFGEGSRLTVL.

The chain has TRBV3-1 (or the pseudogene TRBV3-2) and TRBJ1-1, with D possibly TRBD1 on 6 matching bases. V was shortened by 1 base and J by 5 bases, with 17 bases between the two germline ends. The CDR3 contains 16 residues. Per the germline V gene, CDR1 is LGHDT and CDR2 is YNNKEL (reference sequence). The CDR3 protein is CASSQGGRRGGTEAFF. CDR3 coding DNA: TGTGCCAGCAGCCAAGGTGGTCGCCGAGGGGGAACTGAAGCTTTCTTT.

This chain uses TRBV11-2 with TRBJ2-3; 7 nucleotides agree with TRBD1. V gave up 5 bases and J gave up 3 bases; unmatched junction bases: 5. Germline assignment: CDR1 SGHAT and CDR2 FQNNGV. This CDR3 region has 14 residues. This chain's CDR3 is CASSPTGWTDTQYF. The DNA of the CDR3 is TGTGCCAGCAGCCCGACAGGGTGGACAGATACGCAGTATTTT. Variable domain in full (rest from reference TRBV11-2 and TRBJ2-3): EAGVAQSPRYKIIEKRQSVAFWCNPISGHATLYWYQQILGQGPKLLIQFQNNGVVDDSQLPKDRFSAERLKGVDSTLKIQPAKLEDSAVYLCASSPTGWTDTQYFGPGTRLTVL.

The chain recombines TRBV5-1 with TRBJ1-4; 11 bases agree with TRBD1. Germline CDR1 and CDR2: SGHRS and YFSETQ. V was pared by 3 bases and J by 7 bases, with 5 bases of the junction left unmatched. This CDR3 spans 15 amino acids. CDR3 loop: CASSSGQGAGEKLFF. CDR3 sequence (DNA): TGCGCCAGCAGCTCCGGACAGGGGGCTGGTGAAAAACTGTTTTTT. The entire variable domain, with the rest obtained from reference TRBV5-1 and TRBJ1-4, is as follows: KAGVTQTPRYLIKTRGQQVTLSCSPISGHRSVSWYQQTPGQGLQFLFEYFSETQRNKGNFPGRFSGRQFSNSRSEMNVSTLELGDSALYLCASSSGQGAGEKLFFGSGTQLSVL.

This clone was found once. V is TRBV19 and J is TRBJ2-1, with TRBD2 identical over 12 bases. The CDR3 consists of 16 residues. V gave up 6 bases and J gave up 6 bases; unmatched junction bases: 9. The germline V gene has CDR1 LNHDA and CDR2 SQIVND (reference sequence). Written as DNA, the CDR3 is TGTGCCAGTAGCCGACTAGCGGGAGTGTCGTTCAATGAGCAGTTCTTC. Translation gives CASSRLAGVSFNEQFF.

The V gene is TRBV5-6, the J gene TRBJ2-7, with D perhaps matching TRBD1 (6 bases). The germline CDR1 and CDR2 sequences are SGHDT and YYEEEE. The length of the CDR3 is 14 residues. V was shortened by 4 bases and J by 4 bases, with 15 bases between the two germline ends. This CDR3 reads CASSLSGTHYEQYF. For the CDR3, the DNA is TGTGCCAGCAGCCTATCCGGGACACATTACGAGCAGTACTTC. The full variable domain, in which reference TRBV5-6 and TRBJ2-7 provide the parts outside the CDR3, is DAGVTQSPTHLIKTRGQQVTLRCSPKSGHDTVSWYQQALGQGPQFIFQYYEEEERQRGNFPDRFSGHQFPNYSSELNVNALLLGDSALYLCASSLSGTHYEQYFGPGTRLTVT.

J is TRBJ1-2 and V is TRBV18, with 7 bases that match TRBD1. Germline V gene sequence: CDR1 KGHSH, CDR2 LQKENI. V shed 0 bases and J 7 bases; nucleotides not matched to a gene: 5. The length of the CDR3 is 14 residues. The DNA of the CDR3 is TGTGCCAGCTCACCACCTGGGACAGCGTCTGGCTACACCTTC. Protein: CASSPPGTASGYTF.

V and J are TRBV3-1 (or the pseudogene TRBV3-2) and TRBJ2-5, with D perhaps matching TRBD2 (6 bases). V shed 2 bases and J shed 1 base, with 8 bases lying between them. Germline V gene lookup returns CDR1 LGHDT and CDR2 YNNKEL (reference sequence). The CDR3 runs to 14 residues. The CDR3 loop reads CASSQRGSQETQYF. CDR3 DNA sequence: TGTGCCAGCAGCCAACGGGGGAGCCAAGAGACCCAGTACTTC.

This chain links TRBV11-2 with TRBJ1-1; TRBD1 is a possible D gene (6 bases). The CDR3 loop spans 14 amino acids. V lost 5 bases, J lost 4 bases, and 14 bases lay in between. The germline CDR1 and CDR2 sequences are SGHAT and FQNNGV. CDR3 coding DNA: TGTGCCAGCAGCCTCCAGGGGTTGGGCACTGAAGCTTTCTTT. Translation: CASSLQGLGTEAFF.

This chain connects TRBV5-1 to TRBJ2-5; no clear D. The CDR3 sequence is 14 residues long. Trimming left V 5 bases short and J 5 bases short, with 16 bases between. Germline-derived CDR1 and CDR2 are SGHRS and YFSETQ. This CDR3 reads CASREVPISETQYF. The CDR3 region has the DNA TGCGCCAGCAGAGAGGTCCCTATAAGTGAGACCCAGTACTTC.

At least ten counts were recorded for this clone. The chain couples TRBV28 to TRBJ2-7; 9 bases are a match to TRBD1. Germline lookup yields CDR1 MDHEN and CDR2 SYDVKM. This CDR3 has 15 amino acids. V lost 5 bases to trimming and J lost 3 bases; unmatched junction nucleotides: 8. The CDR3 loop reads CASSTRPGQGYEQYF. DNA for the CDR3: TGTGCCAGCAGTACCCGACCGGGACAGGGCTACGAGCAGTACTTC.

The CDR3 loop is CASSPRDLGNQPQHF. The DNA for the CDR3 is TGCGCCAGCAGCCCCCGGGACTTGGGCAATCAGCCCCAGCATTTT. V and J are TRBV4-1 and TRBJ1-5, with a possible D match to TRBD1 (5 bases). There are 15 residues in the CDR3. V lost 4 bases, J lost 2 bases, and 12 bases lay in between. Germline V gives CDR1 MGHRA, CDR2 YSYEKL.

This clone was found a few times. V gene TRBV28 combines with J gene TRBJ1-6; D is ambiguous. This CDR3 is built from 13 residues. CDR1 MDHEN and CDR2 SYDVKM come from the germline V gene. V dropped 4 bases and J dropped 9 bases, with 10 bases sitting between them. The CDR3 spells CASSSYPFSPLHF. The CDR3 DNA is TGTGCCAGCAGTTCCTACCCCTTTTCACCCCTCCACTTT. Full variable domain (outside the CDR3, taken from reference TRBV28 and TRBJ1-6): DVKVTQSSRYLVKRTGEKVFLECVQDMDHENMFWYRQDPGLGLRLIYFSYDVKMKEKGDIPEGYSVSREKKERFSLILESASTNQTSMYLCASSSYPFSPLHFGNGTRLTVT.